This TCR beta chain was identified during a study of OX40 agonist ivuxolimab in advanced cancers. Overall study context: Dose-escalation patients suffered from hepatocellular carcinoma, melanoma, renal cell or head and neck cancer.

The assay was immunoSEQ multiplex PCR, and TCRdb's table has in-frame clones only and misses some. Found here are about 30,000 clones, approximately 88% of them singletons; the top ten hold approximately 20%. This CDR3 has 13 residues. The germline V and J ends were trimmed by 4 bases and 4 bases, with 8 bases remaining between them. Germline values: CDR1 SEHNR, CDR2 FQNEAQ (reference sequence). The specimen was CD4+ or CD8+ T cells sorted from blood, collected in a trial of the OX40 agonist ivuxolimab. The source is an adult with an advanced solid tumor such as melanoma, head and neck, liver or kidney cancer. V and J are TRBV7-9 and TRBJ2-1; D ambiguous. The CDR3 loop is CASSWAPYNEQFF. CDR3 in DNA: TGTGCCAGCAGCTGGGCCCCATACAATGAGCAGTTCTTC.